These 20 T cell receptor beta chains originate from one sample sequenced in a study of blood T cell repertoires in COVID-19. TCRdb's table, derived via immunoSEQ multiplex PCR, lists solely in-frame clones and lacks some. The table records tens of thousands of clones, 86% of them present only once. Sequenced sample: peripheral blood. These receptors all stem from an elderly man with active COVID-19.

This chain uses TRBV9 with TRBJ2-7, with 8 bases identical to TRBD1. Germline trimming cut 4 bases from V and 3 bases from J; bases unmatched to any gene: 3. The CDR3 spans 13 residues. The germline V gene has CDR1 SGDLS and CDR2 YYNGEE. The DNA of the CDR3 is TGTGCCAGCAGCTCGGACAGGGACTACGAGCAGTACTTC. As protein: CASSSDRDYEQYF.

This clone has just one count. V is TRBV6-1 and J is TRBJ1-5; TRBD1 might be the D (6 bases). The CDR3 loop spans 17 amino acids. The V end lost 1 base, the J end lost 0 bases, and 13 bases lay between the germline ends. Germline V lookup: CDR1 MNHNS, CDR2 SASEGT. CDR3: CASSEDSQGYSNQPQHF. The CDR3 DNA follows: TGTGCCAGCAGTGAAGACTCTCAGGGGTATAGCAATCAGCCCCAGCATTTT.

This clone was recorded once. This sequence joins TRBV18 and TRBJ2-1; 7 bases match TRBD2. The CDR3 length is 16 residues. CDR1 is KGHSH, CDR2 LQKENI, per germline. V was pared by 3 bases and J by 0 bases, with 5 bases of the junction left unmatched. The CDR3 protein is CASSPEAGISYNEQFF. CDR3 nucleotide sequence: TGTGCCAGCTCACCCGAAGCGGGAATCTCCTACAATGAGCAGTTCTTC.

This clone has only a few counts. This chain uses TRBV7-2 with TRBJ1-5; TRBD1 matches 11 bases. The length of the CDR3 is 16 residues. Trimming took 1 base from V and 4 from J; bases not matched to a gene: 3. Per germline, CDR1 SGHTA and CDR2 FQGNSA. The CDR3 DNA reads TGTGCCAGCAGCTTAGGGACAGGGGGCGCGAATCAGCCCCAGCATTTT. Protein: CASSLGTGGANQPQHF. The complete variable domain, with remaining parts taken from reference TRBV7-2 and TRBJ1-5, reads GAGVSQSPSNKVTEKGKDVELRCDPISGHTALYWYRQSLGQGLEFLIYFQGNSAPDKSGLPSDRFSAERTGGSVSTLTIQRTQQEDSAVYLCASSLGTGGANQPQHFGDGTRLSIL.

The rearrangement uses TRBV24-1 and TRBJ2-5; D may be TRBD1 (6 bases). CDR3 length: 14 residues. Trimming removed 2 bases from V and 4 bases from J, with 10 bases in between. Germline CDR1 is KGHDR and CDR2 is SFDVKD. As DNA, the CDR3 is TGTGCCACCAGTGATTGGTTGACAGGAGAGACCCAGTACTTC. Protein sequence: CATSDWLTGETQYF.

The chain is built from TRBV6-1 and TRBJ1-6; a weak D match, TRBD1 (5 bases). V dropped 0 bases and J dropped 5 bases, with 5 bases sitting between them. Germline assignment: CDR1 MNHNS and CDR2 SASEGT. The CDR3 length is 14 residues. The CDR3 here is CASSEAGDNSPLHF. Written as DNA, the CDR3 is TGTGCCAGCAGTGAAGCAGGGGATAATTCACCCCTCCACTTT.

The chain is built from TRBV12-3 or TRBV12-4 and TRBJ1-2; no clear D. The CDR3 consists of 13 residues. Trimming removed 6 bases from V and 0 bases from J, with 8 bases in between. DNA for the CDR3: TGTGCCAGCAGCACCAGTGCTAACTATGGCTACACCTTC. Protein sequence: CASSTSANYGYTF.

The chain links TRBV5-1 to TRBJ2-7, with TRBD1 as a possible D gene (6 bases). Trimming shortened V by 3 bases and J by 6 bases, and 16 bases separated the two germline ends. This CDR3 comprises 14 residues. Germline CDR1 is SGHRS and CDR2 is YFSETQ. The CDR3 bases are TGCGCCAGCAGCTCCGGACAGACCCTGGGCGAGCAGTACTTC. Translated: CASSSGQTLGEQYF.

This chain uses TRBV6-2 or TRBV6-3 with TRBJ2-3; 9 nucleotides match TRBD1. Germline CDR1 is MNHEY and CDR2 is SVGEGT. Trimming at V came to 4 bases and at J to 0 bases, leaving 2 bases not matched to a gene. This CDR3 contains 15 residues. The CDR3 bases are TGTGCCAGCAGTTCCGGGACAGGGAGCACAGATACGCAGTATTTT. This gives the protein CASSSGTGSTDTQYF.

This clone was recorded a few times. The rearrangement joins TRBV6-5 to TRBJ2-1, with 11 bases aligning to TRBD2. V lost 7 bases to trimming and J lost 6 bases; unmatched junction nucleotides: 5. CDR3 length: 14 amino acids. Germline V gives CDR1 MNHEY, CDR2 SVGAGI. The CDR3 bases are TGTGCCAGCACGCCTAGCGGGAGGATCAATGAGCAGTTCTTC. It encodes CASTPSGRINEQFF.

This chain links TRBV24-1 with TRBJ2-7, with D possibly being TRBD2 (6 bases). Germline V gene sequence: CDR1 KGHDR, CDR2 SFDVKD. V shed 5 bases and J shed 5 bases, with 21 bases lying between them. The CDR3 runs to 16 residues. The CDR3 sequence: CATSGVGSLASDEQYF. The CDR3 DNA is TGTGCCACCAGTGGCGTCGGATCCCTAGCGTCGGACGAGCAGTACTTC.

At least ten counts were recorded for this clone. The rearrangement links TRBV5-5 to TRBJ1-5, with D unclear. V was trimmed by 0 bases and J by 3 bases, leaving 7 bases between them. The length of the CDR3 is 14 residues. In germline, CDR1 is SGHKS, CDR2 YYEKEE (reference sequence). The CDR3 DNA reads TGTGCCAGCAGCTTGGTGCAGATCAATCAGCCCCAGCATTTT. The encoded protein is CASSLVQINQPQHF.

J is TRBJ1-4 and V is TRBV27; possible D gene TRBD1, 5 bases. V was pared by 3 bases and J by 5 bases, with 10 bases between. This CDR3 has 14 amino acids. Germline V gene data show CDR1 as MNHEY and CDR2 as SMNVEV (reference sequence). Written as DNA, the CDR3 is TGTGCCAGCAGTTTTACAGGAAAGAATGAAAAACTGTTTTTT. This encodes CASSFTGKNEKLFF.

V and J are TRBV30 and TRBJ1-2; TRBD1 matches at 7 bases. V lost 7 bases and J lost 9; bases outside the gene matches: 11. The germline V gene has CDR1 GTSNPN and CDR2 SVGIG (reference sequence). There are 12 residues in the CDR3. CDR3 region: CASTGDLWSYTF. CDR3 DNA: TGTGCCTCAACAGGGGATCTATGGAGCTACACCTTC.

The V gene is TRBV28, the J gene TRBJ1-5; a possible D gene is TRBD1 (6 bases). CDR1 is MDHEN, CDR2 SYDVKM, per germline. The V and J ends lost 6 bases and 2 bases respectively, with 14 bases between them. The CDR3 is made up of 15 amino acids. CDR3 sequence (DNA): TGTGCCAGCAGCCCCAGGGGAGAGGGCAATCAGCCCCAGCATTTT. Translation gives CASSPRGEGNQPQHF.

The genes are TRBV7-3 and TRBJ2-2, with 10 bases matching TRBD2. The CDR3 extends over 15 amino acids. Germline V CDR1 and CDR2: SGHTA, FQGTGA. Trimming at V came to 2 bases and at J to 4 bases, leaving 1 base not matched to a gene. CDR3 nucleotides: TGTGCCAGCAGCTTATTAGCGGGAGGCACCGGGGAGCTGTTTTTT. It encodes CASSLLAGGTGELFF.

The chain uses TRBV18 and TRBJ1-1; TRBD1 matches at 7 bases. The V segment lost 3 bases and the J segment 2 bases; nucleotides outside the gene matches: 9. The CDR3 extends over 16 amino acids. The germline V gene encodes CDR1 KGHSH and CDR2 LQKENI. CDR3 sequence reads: CASSPSTGRINTEAFF. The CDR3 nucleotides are TGTGCCAGCTCACCGTCGACAGGGCGAATTAACACTGAAGCTTTCTTT.

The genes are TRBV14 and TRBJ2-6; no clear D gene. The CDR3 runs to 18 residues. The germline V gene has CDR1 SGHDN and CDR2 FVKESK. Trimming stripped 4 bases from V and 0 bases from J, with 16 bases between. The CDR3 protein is CASSPLLSSVSGANVLTF. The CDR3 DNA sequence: TGTGCCAGCAGCCCGCTCCTATCGTCGGTCTCTGGGGCCAACGTCCTGACTTTC.

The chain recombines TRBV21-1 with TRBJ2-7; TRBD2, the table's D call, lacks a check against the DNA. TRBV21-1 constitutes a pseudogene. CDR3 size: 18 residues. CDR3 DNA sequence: TGTGCCAGCAGCCAGCCGGGACTAGCGGAAATAACCTCCTACGAGCAGTACTTC. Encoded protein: CASSQPGLAEITSYEQYF.

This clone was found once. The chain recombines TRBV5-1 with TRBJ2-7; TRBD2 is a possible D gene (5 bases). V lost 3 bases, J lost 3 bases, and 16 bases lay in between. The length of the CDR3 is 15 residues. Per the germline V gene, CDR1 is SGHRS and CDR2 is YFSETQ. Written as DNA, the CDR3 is TGCGCCAGCAGCTCTTCGGAGGTCGGGGTCTACGAGCAGTACTTC. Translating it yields CASSSSEVGVYEQYF.